This T cell receptor (beta chain) stems from a study of blood T cell repertoires in COVID-19. Study-level background: COVID-19 samples collected from the United States, Italy and Spain covered acute and convalescent phases. T cells, B-cell-depleted T cells, or PBMCs provided the cDNA or gDNA that served as material.

Using immunoSEQ multiplex PCR, the repertoire was profiled, and TCRdb retains in-frame clones only, with some absent. The table records roughly 140,000 clones, roughly 84% of them present only once. V lost 4 bases, J lost 6 bases, and 4 bases stayed unmatched. CDR1 SGHVS and CDR2 FQNEAQ come from the germline V gene. There are 14 residues in the CDR3. V is TRBV7-8 and J is TRBJ2-2, with 8 bases that match TRBD2. The sequencing sample was made of peripheral blood. The receptor was isolated from a man between 60 and 70 years old with active or convalescent COVID-19. The CDR3 protein is CASSSGLVSGELFF. The DNA of the CDR3 is TGTGCCAGCAGCTCGGGACTAGTGTCCGGGGAGCTGTTTTTT.